This T cell receptor beta chain was retrieved from a study of post-analysis software for immune sequencing data. Unique molecular identifiers featured in each of the TCR beta cDNA libraries. The yield from about 1 to 10 million T cells was 500,000 or so cDNA molecules in total. A single record per CDR3 protein comes from TCRdb applying MiXCR to the PCR reads. This sample carries about 540,000 distinct CDR3 sequences, 34% of them seen once, and the ten largest clones take approximately 6%. Study findings and constraints: F measure clustering grouped samples strongly by preparation batch. Four or five TRBV segments occurring more often in patients than controls included TRBV5-6, TRBV5-1 and TRBV20-1. Multiple sclerosis was associated with a significant reduction in normalized Chao1 diversity relative to controls.

As concerns this clonotype: Its matching antigen is unknown.

Unmatched junction bases numbered 9, after V lost 4 bases and J lost 2 bases. From germline, CDR1 is SGHRS and CDR2 YFSETQ. This CDR3 spans 17 amino acids. The sample consisted of blood. V is TRBV5-1 and J is TRBJ2-3, with TRBD1 identical over 11 bases. The TCR comes from a girl aged 2 to 17 with multiple sclerosis. DNA of the CDR3: TGCGCCAGCAGCCTTCAGGGACAGGGGGTGATCACAGATACGCAGTATTTT. Amino acids: CASSLQGQGVITDTQYF.